This entry lists 10 T cell receptor beta chains sequenced from one sample in a study of glioma-infiltrating T cells. Using RNA template, CDR3s of TCR alpha and beta were amplified with iRepertoire arm-PCR. A single record per CDR3 protein comes from TCRdb applying MiXCR to the multiplex PCR reads. The data contain roughly 100,000 distinct CDR3 sequences, around 28% of them seen just once; the ten biggest clones take up approximately 43%. Sequenced input: glioma tissue, nonneoplastic brain tissue, or PBMCs (not recorded which). These receptors all come from a human donor with low-grade glioma or glioblastoma, undergoing nonglioma brain surgery, or in good health (not recorded which).

This rearrangement joins TRBV14 to TRBJ1-4; tentatively, D is TRBD1 (6 bases). Per the germline V gene, CDR1 is SGHDN and CDR2 is FVKESK. This CDR3 contains 14 residues. The V end lost 4 bases, the J end lost 2 bases, and 8 bases lay between the germline ends. The CDR3, as DNA: TGTGCCAGCAGCCCCGGACAGACTAATGAAAAACTGTTTTTT. Translation gives CASSPGQTNEKLFF.

This clonotype occurred once. A much more abundant neighbour one base away suggests this may be a read error. The V call is TRBV6-2 or TRBV6-3, the J call TRBJ1-6, with D perhaps TRBD1 (5 bases). CDR1 is MNHEY and CDR2 is SVGEGT in the germline V gene. The CDR3 totals 17 residues. Here the CDR3 DNA reads TGTGCCAGCAGTTCCCCCGGTAGGGGTTCCTATAATTCACCCTTCCACTTT. It is translated as CASSSPGRGSYNSPFHF.

This clonotype showed up many times. V and J are TRBV7-9 and TRBJ2-1; unclear D gene. Trimming removed 2 bases from V and 9 bases from J, with 5 bases in between. The CDR3 length is 11 residues. Looked up from germline, CDR1 is SEHNR and CDR2 is FQNEAQ (reference sequence). CDR3 loop: CASSLFGEQFF. The CDR3, as DNA: TGTGCCAGCAGCTTATTCGGTGAGCAGTTCTTC.

Concerning this clonotype: The junction does not match germline at one end; this may be a read error. J is TRBJ2-2 and V is TRBV2; D might be TRBD2 (6 bases). Germline-derived CDR1 and CDR2 are SNHLY and FYNNEI. The CDR3 is 15 residues long. In DNA form, the CDR3 reads TGTTCCAGCACCGAGGAGGGCGCGAACACCGGGGAGCTGTTTTTT. Its translation is CSSTEEGANTGELFF.

The table lists this clonotype with a few counts. Sequence at one end of the junction differs from germline and may be a read error. The V gene is TRBV20-1, the J gene TRBJ2-1, with D possibly called TRBD1 or TRBD2 (6 bases each). Per germline, CDR1 DFQATT and CDR2 SNEGSKA (reference sequence). The CDR3 contains 17 residues. CDR3 DNA sequence: TGCAGTGCTAGTGGGGCGGAGGGGGGCAGCTCCTACAATGGGCAGTTCTTC. This encodes CSASGAEGGSSYNGQFF.

At least ten counts were recorded for this clonotype. The chain recombines TRBV19 with TRBJ1-6, with a tentative D call TRBD1 (6 bases). V lost 7 bases to trimming and J lost 7 bases, with 17 bases between them. The CDR3 has 15 residues. The V gene's germline CDR1 is LNHDA and CDR2 SQIVND (reference sequence). The chain's CDR3 is CASTQSQGPNSPLHF. The CDR3 nucleotides are TGTGCCAGTACTCAATCACAGGGCCCGAATTCACCCCTCCACTTT.

This clonotype has at least ten counts. V and J are TRBV27 and TRBJ1-1; TRBD1 is a possible D gene (6 bases). The ends were cut back, 6 bases at V and 11 bases at J, with 22 bases in the middle. Germline CDR1 reads MNHEY; CDR2 reads SMNVEV (reference sequence). The CDR3 runs to 14 residues. The CDR3 DNA sequence: TGTGCCAGCAGGTCCTGGGGGGTGCAGGGGAGCGCTTTCTTT. Its protein product is CASRSWGVQGSAFF.

The gene calls are TRBV7-2 and TRBJ1-2, with D possibly matching TRBD1 (5 bases). Between the trimmed V and J ends, which lost 6 bases and 7 bases, there was a span of 15 bases. The CDR3 is 13 residues long. The V gene's germline CDR1 is SGHTA and CDR2 FQGNSA. The CDR3 loop is CASRYPTESGYTF. In DNA form, the CDR3 reads TGTGCCAGCAGATACCCGACAGAAAGTGGCTACACCTTC.

This clonotype has at least ten counts. The chain couples TRBV14 to TRBJ1-1; 12 bases line up with TRBD1. The CDR3 contains 14 residues. Germline-derived CDR1 and CDR2 are SGHDN and FVKESK. Trimming cost V 6 bases and J 6 bases; bases outside gene matches: 5. CDR3 nucleotides: TGTGCCAGCAGAGGGACAGGGGGCACCCCTGAAGCTTTCTTT. Translating it yields CASRGTGGTPEAFF.

The chain uses TRBV12-3 or TRBV12-4 and TRBJ2-1; D gene ambiguous. This CDR3 region has 13 residues. The germline V and J ends were trimmed by 3 bases and 12 bases, with 15 bases remaining between them. CDR3 DNA: TGTGCCAGCAGTTTCTCTGAGAACTCCCCGCAGTTCTTC. It yields the protein CASSFSENSPQFF.